Listed below are T cell receptor beta chains from one sample, sequenced in a study of blood T cell repertoires in COVID-19. Only in-frame clones appear in the TCRdb table, and some are missing; sequencing was by immunoSEQ multiplex PCR. The sample consists of 250,000 or so clones, 85% to 90% of them appearing once. Input material: PBMCs or T cells enriched from blood (not recorded which). Receptors were obtained from a man aged 50 to 59 who had been exposed to COVID-19. Each CDR3 is given with its conserved first and last residue. Each record gives: D gene, V gene, J gene, CDR3 protein. A D gene is named only where the DNA matches it firmly.

D: NA; V: TRBV7-3; J: TRBJ2-7; CDR3: CASSSGRDYEQYF
D: TRBD1; V: TRBV4-1; J: TRBJ2-1; CDR3: CASSVTPLNDRGEFF
D: TRBD1; V: TRBV19; J: TRBJ1-5; CDR3: CASIPGQGGQPQHF
D: TRBD2; V: TRBV3-1/TRBV3-2; J: TRBJ2-1; CDR3: CASSRPRASGNNNEQFF
D: NA; V: TRBV7-2; J: TRBJ2-5; CDR3: CASSPTRQETQYF
D: NA; V: TRBV6-5; J: TRBJ2-7; CDR3: CASSFNRAPSEQYF
D: TRBD2; V: TRBV2; J: TRBJ2-1; CDR3: CASSEAGASGRYYNEQFF
D: NA; V: TRBV5-8; J: TRBJ2-1; CDR3: CASSWGLSMRQFF
D: NA; V: TRBV21-1; J: TRBJ2-2; CDR3: CASSKVASGRTGELFF
D: TRBD2; V: TRBV7-3; J: TRBJ2-1; CDR3: CASSPGLAGVNEQFF
D: NA; V: TRBV4-1; J: TRBJ1-2; CDR3: CASSPNPARDDGYTF
D: TRBD1; V: TRBV28; J: TRBJ2-7; CDR3: CASLDGTGVKYEQYF
D: TRBD1; V: TRBV14; J: TRBJ1-4; CDR3: CASSQDSGRGREKLFF
D: TRBD1; V: TRBV7-3; J: TRBJ2-1; CDR3: CASSLTPGGVNNEQFF
D: TRBD2; V: TRBV5-8; J: TRBJ2-7; CDR3: CASSLGSLAGEDEQYF
D: NA; V: TRBV5-1; J: TRBJ2-1; CDR3: CASSLGLAAGNEQFF
D: NA; V: TRBV7-8; J: TRBJ1-3; CDR3: CASSLGLIGVSGNTIYF
D: NA; V: TRBV5-1; J: TRBJ1-1; CDR3: CASSLVDSRGTEAFF
D: TRBD1; V: TRBV10-2; J: TRBJ1-2; CDR3: CASSEGQGDGYTF
D: NA; V: TRBV6-7; J: TRBJ1-1; CDR3: CASSGTDYTEAFF
D: NA; V: TRBV5-1; J: TRBJ1-6; CDR3: CASSFRDTTSSYNSPLHF
D: NA; V: TRBV5-1; J: TRBJ1-1; CDR3: CASSLQGARGNTEAFF
D: TRBD2; V: TRBV5-1; J: TRBJ2-1; CDR3: CASSQGLASYNEQFF
D: TRBD1; V: TRBV6-5; J: TRBJ1-4; CDR3: CASSYQGTATNEKLFF
D: TRBD1; V: TRBV5-1; J: TRBJ1-1; CDR3: CASSSEGANTEAFF
D: NA; V: TRBV28; J: TRBJ1-2; CDR3: CASSNGGANYGYTF
D: NA; V: TRBV5-1; J: TRBJ2-2; CDR3: CASSGRTGSVTGELFF
D: NA; V: TRBV18; J: TRBJ1-3; CDR3: CASSPVLALGNSLSGNTIYF
D: NA; V: TRBV2; J: TRBJ1-2; CDR3: CASSENGINYGYTF
D: TRBD1; V: TRBV7-9; J: TRBJ2-2; CDR3: CASSFHKTDRVGDTGELFF
D: NA; V: TRBV7-8; J: TRBJ2-3; CDR3: CASSLRGIGTDTQYF
D: NA; V: TRBV3-1/TRBV3-2; J: TRBJ1-1; CDR3: CASTEGRRENTEAFF